The 21 T cell receptor beta chains given below trace back to one sample, sequenced in a study of radiotherapy plus CTLA-4 blockade in lung cancer. Assay: immunoSEQ multiplex PCR; the TCRdb copy retains only in-frame clones and omits some. The sample shows approximately 39,000 clones, approximately 77% of them seen only once. Sequencing was performed on peripheral blood, taken from a patient treated with radiotherapy plus ipilimumab. The origin of the receptors is a human donor with non-small cell lung cancer who had stable disease on radiotherapy plus ipilimumab.

The chain is built from TRBV30 and TRBJ1-5, with 7 bases fitting TRBD1. The trim removed 1 base at V and 4 bases at J, leaving 7 bases unmatched. The CDR3 loop spans 15 amino acids. The germline gives CDR1 GTSNPN, CDR2 SVGIG (reference sequence). CDR3 coding DNA: TGTGCCTGGAGTGCCCGGGACAGAATTAATCAGCCCCAGCATTTT. Amino acid sequence: CAWSARDRINQPQHF.

This clone occurred a few times. The chain is built from TRBV7-9 and TRBJ1-2; D is uncertain. Trimming stripped 1 base from V and 8 bases from J, with 14 bases between. Germline CDR1 reads SEHNR; CDR2 reads FQNEAQ (reference sequence). The CDR3 sequence is 14 residues long. The CDR3 region has the DNA TGTGCCAGCAGCTTAGTAAGCCCCCCTAGGGGCTACACCTTC. The encoded protein is CASSLVSPPRGYTF.

This clone was observed a handful of times. The V call is TRBV19, the J call TRBJ1-5; no clear D. Germline lookup yields CDR1 LNHDA and CDR2 SQIVND (reference sequence). The CDR3 has 14 residues. V dropped 6 bases and J dropped 4 bases, with 13 bases sitting between them. The CDR3 region has the DNA TGTGCCAGTAGCAGCGGGTATGGGAATCAGCCCCAGCATTTT. It codes for CASSSGYGNQPQHF.

V and J are TRBV6-6 and TRBJ1-5; no reliable D call. This CDR3 spans 15 amino acids. Germline values: CDR1 MNHNY, CDR2 SVGAGI (reference sequence). V lost 2 bases and J 6 bases, leaving 14 bases between the germline ends. CDR3 residues: CASSYRGRVGQPQHF. CDR3 sequence (DNA): TGTGCCAGCAGTTACCGGGGTAGGGTTGGTCAGCCCCAGCATTTT.

V gene TRBV30 combines with J gene TRBJ2-3; 10 nucleotides match TRBD1. The CDR3 has 14 residues. Per the germline V gene, CDR1 is GTSNPN and CDR2 is SVGIG (reference sequence). Germline trimming cut 5 bases from V and 6 bases from J; bases unmatched to any gene: 8. This chain's CDR3 is CAWCRDRGLDTQYF. Written as DNA, the CDR3 is TGTGCCTGGTGCCGGGACAGGGGCCTGGATACGCAGTATTTT.

This chain links TRBV7-9 with TRBJ1-1; no clear D gene. V lost 6 bases, J lost 1 base, and 6 bases lay in between. The CDR3 is made up of 12 amino acids. Germline V gene sequence: CDR1 SEHNR, CDR2 FQNEAQ (reference sequence). CDR3 bases: TGTGCCAGCAGGCGGGAGAACACTGAAGCTTTCTTT. It specifies CASRRENTEAFF.

The chain uses TRBV18 and TRBJ1-2; no clear D gene. V gave up 1 base and J gave up 8 bases, with 17 bases separating them. The CDR3 consists of 15 residues. The germline CDR1 and CDR2 sequences are KGHSH and LQKENI. In DNA form, the CDR3 reads TGTGCCAGCTCACCACAGTTCGGAGGGTGGATGGGCTACACCTTC. Translated, it gives CASSPQFGGWMGYTF.

The chain links TRBV13 to TRBJ1-1; D gene unclear. Germline lookup yields CDR1 PRHDT and CDR2 FYEKMQ (reference sequence). The CDR3 extends over 15 amino acids. The ends were cut back, 2 bases at V and 3 bases at J, with 13 bases in the middle. The CDR3 here is CASSLMRVGYTEAFF. In DNA form, the CDR3 reads TGTGCCAGCAGCTTAATGAGGGTGGGGTACACTGAAGCTTTCTTT. Full variable domain (rest looked up from reference TRBV13 and TRBJ1-1): AAGVIQSPRHLIKEKRETATLKCYPIPRHDTVYWYQQGPGQDPQFLISFYEKMQSDKGSIPDRFSAQQFSDYHSELNMSSLELGDSALYFCASSLMRVGYTEAFFGQGTRLTVV.

The chain combines TRBV18 with TRBJ1-6; D uncertain. This CDR3 region has 13 residues. Trimming left V 6 bases short and J 6 bases short, with 9 bases between. CDR1 and CDR2 from the germline V gene are KGHSH and LQKENI. DNA for the CDR3: TGTGCCAGCTCTCCCAGTCTTAATTCACCCCTCCACTTT. Translated: CASSPSLNSPLHF.

Comment on this clone: In the same sample, other DNA sequences code for this CDR3. The genes are TRBV20-1 and TRBJ1-1; D unclear. Germline V lookup: CDR1 DFQATT, CDR2 SNEGSKA (reference sequence). The germline V and J ends were trimmed by 3 bases and 2 bases, with 4 bases remaining between them. The CDR3 consists of 11 residues. CDR3 protein: CSASSNTEAFF. The CDR3, as DNA: TGCAGTGCTAGTAGCAACACTGAAGCTTTCTTT.

The CDR3 sequence is CASSPTHNLREQFF. As DNA, the CDR3 is TGTGCCAGCAGTCCTACTCACAATCTCAGGGAGCAGTTCTTC. This chain links TRBV6-5 with TRBJ2-1; D gene unclear. The CDR3 consists of 14 residues. Trimming took off 5 bases at V and 10 bases at J, with 18 bases between the two ends. From germline, CDR1 is MNHEY and CDR2 SVGAGI.

The chain combines TRBV7-9 with TRBJ1-2; the D gene is possibly TRBD1 (5 bases). Trimming stripped 1 base from V and 6 bases from J, with 18 bases between. The CDR3 runs to 16 residues. The V gene's germline CDR1 is SEHNR and CDR2 FQNEAQ (reference sequence). The CDR3 region is CASSLDFGWQGNGYTF. The CDR3, as DNA: TGTGCCAGCAGCTTAGATTTCGGTTGGCAGGGTAATGGCTACACCTTC.

This clone was recorded a few times. V is TRBV28 and J is TRBJ1-6; weak D call: TRBD1 (5 bases). There are 12 residues in the CDR3. Germline V lookup: CDR1 MDHEN, CDR2 SYDVKM. The V end was cut by 6 bases, the J end by 8 bases, with 8 bases between. This CDR3 reads CASSDSYSPLHF. CDR3 coding DNA: TGTGCCAGCAGCGACAGTTATTCACCCCTCCACTTT.

The genes are TRBV2 and TRBJ2-5, with D unresolved. CDR1 is SNHLY and CDR2 is FYNNEI in the germline V gene. The V end was cut by 7 bases, the J end by 4 bases, with 16 bases between. There are 14 residues in the CDR3. CDR3 residues: CASKETRLPETQYF. CDR3 DNA sequence: TGTGCCAGCAAGGAGACCCGGCTCCCAGAGACCCAGTACTTC.

The chain uses TRBV9 and TRBJ2-6; D may be TRBD2 (5 bases). Trimming took 6 bases from V and 3 from J, leaving 19 bases between them. Germline CDR1 is SGDLS and CDR2 is YYNGEE. The CDR3 is 17 residues long. This chain's CDR3 is CASTDGTARGGANVLTF. CDR3 sequence (DNA): TGTGCCAGCACCGACGGAACGGCACGGGGTGGGGCCAACGTCCTGACTTTC.

This chain joins TRBV18 and TRBJ2-5; D gene uncertain. CDR3 size: 12 residues. Germline V CDR1 and CDR2: KGHSH, LQKENI. V was cut by 6 bases and J by 3 bases, with 8 bases left in between. CDR3 sequence (DNA): TGTGCCAGCTCCCGTGTTGAAGAGACCCAGTACTTC. Amino acid sequence: CASSRVEETQYF.

CDR3 sequence: CASSSGGAGRTETQYF. The DNA of the CDR3 is TGTGCCAGCAGCTCCGGTGGGGCAGGGCGGACAGAGACCCAGTACTTC. The chain employs TRBV7-6 and TRBJ2-5; D might be TRBD1 (5 bases). The CDR3 runs 16 residues. V lost 4 bases and J 4 bases, leaving 19 bases between the germline ends. Germline-derived CDR1 and CDR2 are SGHVS and FNYEAQ.

The chain recombines TRBV5-1 with TRBJ1-2, with 11 bases fitting TRBD1. Germline lookup yields CDR1 SGHRS and CDR2 YFSETQ. The J segment lost 8 bases and the V segment lost 4 bases, leaving 13 bases of the junction unmatched. This CDR3 comprises 16 residues. The CDR3 is CASSIRPGTGGGGYTF. CDR3 sequence (DNA): TGCGCCAGCAGCATACGTCCCGGGACAGGGGGAGGAGGCTACACCTTC.

The V and J genes are TRBV6-5 and TRBJ1-3; D remains unclear. In germline, CDR1 is MNHEY, CDR2 SVGAGI. V lost 4 bases and J lost 2, with 6 bases in between. There are 13 residues in the CDR3. In DNA, the CDR3 is TGTGCCAGCAGTTTAACACCTGGAAACACCATATATTTT. Translated: CASSLTPGNTIYF.

The chain employs TRBV27 and TRBJ2-7; TRBD1 matches 10 bases. Germline CDR1 MNHEY, CDR2 SMNVEV (reference sequence). V was pared by 1 base and J by 2 bases, with 2 bases of the junction left unmatched. The CDR3 consists of 15 residues. The CDR3 is CASSLYGTGAYEQYF. Written as DNA, the CDR3 is TGTGCCAGCAGTTTATACGGGACAGGGGCCTACGAGCAGTACTTC.

The chain couples TRBV30 to TRBJ2-5, with D perhaps TRBD1 (5 bases). V was shortened by 2 bases and J by 5 bases, with 9 bases between the two germline ends. From germline, CDR1 is GTSNPN and CDR2 SVGIG (reference sequence). CDR3 size: 12 residues. Here the CDR3 DNA reads TGTGCCTGGAGTATAGGGGCGGAGACCCAGTACTTC. It yields the protein CAWSIGAETQYF.